Described below is a single T cell receptor beta chain sequence and its context. With a much larger clone just one base away, this may be a read error. This CDR3 spans 14 amino acids. Trimming cost V 4 bases and J 7 bases; bases outside gene matches: 10. The V gene's germline CDR1 is SGHDN and CDR2 FVKESK. TCRdb reprocessed the reads with MiXCR, giving one entry per CDR3 protein. This sample has about 15,000 distinct CDR3 sequences, with more than 30% found just once. Sequences were obtained from blood. J is TRBJ2-7 and V is TRBV14; 7 bases agree with TRBD1. The TCR was taken from a human donor. The CDR3 loop is CASSLRQGPNEQYF. In nucleotides, the CDR3 is TGTGCCAGCAGCCTGCGACAGGGACCCAATGAGCAGTACTTC.